The clone carrying this T cell receptor beta chain was seen ten or more times. The CDR3 has 12 amino acids. Germline V CDR1 and CDR2: WSHSY, SAAADI. J gave up 3 bases and V 6 bases, and 0 bases lay outside the gene matches. The data stem from a study of T-cell reconstitution after alpha-beta-depleted transplantation in children. Unique molecular identifiers featured in how the TCRbeta library was prepared. One entry per CDR3 protein, called by TCRdb with MiXCR from the PCR reads. The table has about 230,000 distinct CDR3 sequences, approximately 11% seen once. This chain uses TRBV10-2 with TRBJ2-3; TRBD2 agrees at 7 bases. The sequence came from a child younger than two with acute myeloid leukemia, due to receive a stem cell transplant. This specimen was PBMCs, taken before TCRalphabeta/CD19-depleted stem cell transplant. For the CDR3, the DNA is TGCGCCAGCAGGGGGGGGACAGATACGCAGTATTTT. It is translated as CASRGGTDTQYF.